This TCR beta chain came from a study of CD4 T cells in relation to SARS-CoV-2 and coronaviruses (dated by TCRdb to about 2021). In the study overall: In the ViraFEST assay, PBMCs were grown with antigen for approximately 9 days, and TCR beta CDR3s were then sequenced to identify antigen-specific clonal expansions. An HIV-1 Nef peptide pool or a culture without peptide was used as the negative reference condition. HLA restriction was mapped for shared crossreactive spike epitopes using patient-derived lymphoblastoid cell lines. At the level of individual TCR clonotypes, the study measured memory CD4+ T cell crossreactivity between SARS-CoV-2 spike protein and common cold coronavirus spike proteins. The Adaptive Biotechnologies TCR-sequencing kit was used for samples from a few pre-COVID donors and for the naive versus memory experiments, whereas the other data were Illumina-based. Expansion assays from other donors in the study were sequenced with a different, Illumina-based TCR-beta assay. The investigation overall reported the following: Compared with monoreactive clones, crossreactive clones had significantly weaker SARS-CoV-2-driven expansion, a result consistent with antigenic imprinting. Crossreactivity analysis centred on spike protein, so crossreactivity against other viral proteins was not assessed. Pre-pandemic and post-infection samples were not both contributed by any donor, so tracing of the source of pre-existing responses was limited. Small numbers of patients and of tested TCRs limited the study. Memory CD4+ clonotypes crossrecognizing SARS-CoV-2 and at least one common cold coronavirus spike were found in roughly 59% of donors.

Library method: the immunoSEQ multiplex PCR assay. Per the source publication's procedure: Preprocessing removed nonproductive sequences and CDR3s not starting with C, not ending with F or W, or shorter than 7 amino acids. Antigen-specific clonotypes were called with the MANAFEST web app on the basis of expansion relative to the reference and to other culture wells. To be counted as positive, a clone had to show significant expansion compared with the reference culture, at an FDR below 0.05, in 2 of 3 replicate wells. A further requirement for positive clones was significant expansion compared with all other tandem wells, along with an odds ratio above 5. After three terminal residues were trimmed from each end, CDR3 homology was quantified as pairwise Levenshtein distance using the stringdist R package. Entries here come from immuneACCESS through TCRdb and include only in-frame sequences with V and J called. Some clones fail to appear in such tables; in the studies checked, an unresolved V gene covers under half of the shortfall, and the cause of the remainder is unknown. V and J calls and clone size come straight from that table; D and trimming were deduced from the DNA. For this sample there are around 21,000 clones; 60% to 80% appear just once. Of the sample, approximately 11% falls within the top ten clones.

Turning to this clone: The clone's antigen remains unknown. Base qualities are not recorded, but no much larger clone differs from it by a single base.

CD4+ T cells from unexposed donors were collected before the COVID-19 pandemic (2011-2018). Following 10 days of culture, the EasySep CD4+ T cell isolation kit was used to isolate CD4+ T cells. As cell numbers permitted, CD4+ T cells from unexposed donors were tested for reactivity to SARS-CoV-2 S and N and to four common cold coronavirus spike pools. PBMCs were cultured at under 2.5 million per well in IMDM supplemented with around 5% human AB serum and 7.5 to 10 IU/ml IL-2. Half of the culture medium was replaced with fresh IL-2-containing medium on days 3 and 7. Each peptide culture condition was generally run in triplicate replicate wells. The leukapheresis product for the unexposed donors was obtained through commercial purchase. Ficoll-Paque PLUS gradient centrifugation was used to isolate PBMCs from leukapheresis product or whole blood. The PBMCs went either fresh into the expansion assay or into cryopreservation at -140 degrees C. The QIAamp Micro DNA Kit was used to extract genomic DNA from the CD4+ T cells.

After removal of 4 bases from V and 6 bases from J, the junction retains 12 bases not matched to a gene. Via the germline V gene, CDR1 is SQVTM and CDR2 ANQGSEA. The CDR3 runs 15 amino acids, cysteine and phenylalanine included. Left in the record is the CDR3 DNA by itself, 45 bases read in frame from the first base. Recombination joined TRBV29-1 with TRBJ2-7; the junction holds 10 bases that match TRBD1. The sample comprised CD4+ T cells from PBMCs, cultured in vitro. This clonotype was sampled from a human donor in good health. Here is the DNA: TGCAGCGTTGGGGGGAGACAGGGGGCGGCTAGCGAGCAGTACTTC. It is translated as CSVGGRQGAASEQYF.